A single sample gave rise to the 21 T cell receptor beta chains below, sequenced in a study of long-term antiretroviral therapy in people with HIV. Survey level was the resolution at which the v3.0 immunoSEQ assay ran. Assay: immunoSEQ multiplex PCR; the TCRdb copy retains only in-frame clones and omits some. The sample has roughly 18,000 clones, roughly four fifths seen once. The specimen was unsorted PBMCs, collected 2.2 years after starting antiretroviral therapy. Source of these receptors: a man aged 50-59 years with HIV.

The chain links TRBV2 to TRBJ2-7; D may be TRBD1 or TRBD2 (5 bases each). Germline lookup yields CDR1 SNHLY and CDR2 FYNNEI. V lost 7 bases and J lost 0, with 10 bases in between. This CDR3 is 13 amino acids long. CDR3 bases: TGTGCCAGCACGGGGACCGGCTCCTACGAGCAGTACTTC. Protein: CASTGTGSYEQYF.

The chain employs TRBV7-9 and TRBJ1-2, with D perhaps matching TRBD1 (6 bases). This CDR3 spans 12 amino acids. V lost 2 bases, J lost 5 bases, and 6 bases lay in between. Germline V CDR1 and CDR2: SEHNR, FQNEAQ (reference sequence). CDR3 in amino acids: CASSLRGYGYTF. The CDR3 coding sequence is TGTGCCAGCAGCTTAAGGGGGTATGGCTACACCTTC.

As concerns this clone: Other nucleotide sequences from this sample produce the same CDR3. The chain carries TRBV18 and TRBJ2-7, with D uncertain. Germline values: CDR1 KGHSH, CDR2 LQKENI. Trimming left V 0 bases short and J 1 base short, with 4 bases between. This CDR3 has 13 residues. CDR3 sequence: CASSPPSSYEQYF. The CDR3 region has the DNA TGTGCCAGCTCACCACCGAGTTCCTACGAGCAGTACTTC.

The J gene is TRBJ2-3, the V gene TRBV7-2; D uncertain. The CDR3 runs 14 residues. Germline V gives CDR1 SGHTA, CDR2 FQGNSA. V lost 0 bases and J 0 bases, leaving 4 bases between the germline ends. CDR3 residues: CASSLAGSTDTQYF. In DNA form, the CDR3 reads TGTGCCAGCAGCTTAGCGGGGAGCACAGATACGCAGTATTTT. Full variable domain (remainder filled in from reference TRBV7-2 and TRBJ2-3): GAGVSQSPSNKVTEKGKDVELRCDPISGHTALYWYRQSLGQGLEFLIYFQGNSAPDKSGLPSDRFSAERTGGSVSTLTIQRTQQEDSAVYLCASSLAGSTDTQYFGPGTRLTVL.

This clone was seen just once. The chain is built from TRBV7-9 and TRBJ1-1; no definite D call. Trimming cost V 1 base and J 6 bases, with 6 bases left between them. The CDR3 runs to 12 residues. Germline CDR1 is SEHNR and CDR2 is FQNEAQ (reference sequence). The CDR3 protein is CASSLESAEAFF. CDR3 DNA sequence: TGTGCCAGCAGCTTAGAATCTGCTGAAGCTTTCTTT.

The genes are TRBV28 and TRBJ1-2; 7 bases align to TRBD1. V shed 6 bases, J shed 8 bases, and the junction held 15 bases outside the gene matches. The CDR3 totals 15 residues. Germline CDR1 is MDHEN and CDR2 is SYDVKM. In DNA form, the CDR3 reads TGTGCCAGCAGAATACCGGGACAGATTGGGGGGGGCTACACCTTC. Protein: CASRIPGQIGGGYTF.

The CDR3 is CSALAYEQYF. The CDR3 nucleotides read TGCAGTGCCTTAGCCTACGAGCAGTACTTC. The J gene is TRBJ2-7, the V gene TRBV20-1; no firm D call. CDR3 length: 10 residues. The ends were cut back, 6 bases at V and 2 bases at J, with 5 bases in the middle. The germline V gene has CDR1 DFQATT and CDR2 SNEGSKA (reference sequence).

The chain uses TRBV6-5 and TRBJ2-2; 9 nucleotides match TRBD1. In germline, CDR1 is MNHEY, CDR2 SVGAGI. The CDR3 extends over 15 amino acids. V lost 10 bases, J lost 1 base, and 7 bases stayed unmatched. In nucleotides, the CDR3 is TGTGCCACCGACCTGGGACAGGGGAACACCGGGGAGCTGTTTTTT. Translated: CATDLGQGNTGELFF.

The V gene is TRBV30, the J gene TRBJ1-4, with D unclear. V was trimmed by 7 bases and J by 4 bases, leaving 13 bases between them. This CDR3 contains 13 residues. CDR1 and CDR2 from the germline V gene are GTSNPN and SVGIG (reference sequence). The CDR3 sequence is CASKTALNEKLFF. In nucleotides, the CDR3 is TGTGCCTCCAAGACCGCGCTTAATGAAAAACTGTTTTTT.

The V call is TRBV19, the J call TRBJ2-2; 8 bases align to TRBD1. CDR1 is LNHDA and CDR2 is SQIVND in the germline V gene (reference sequence). CDR3 length: 11 residues. The ends lost 8 bases at V and 9 bases at J; junction bases unmatched: 2. CDR3 coding DNA: TGTGCCAGTCAGGGGGCCTGGGAGCTGTTTTTT. It yields the protein CASQGAWELFF.

CDR3 sequence reads: CASSLTGGTGELFF. CDR3 DNA sequence: TGTGCCAGCAGCTTGACAGGGGGAACCGGGGAGCTGTTTTTT. J is TRBJ2-2 and V is TRBV7-2; 9 bases are a match to TRBD1. V was pared by 3 bases and J by 5 bases, with 1 base of the junction left unmatched. The CDR3 is 14 residues long. Germline V gene data show CDR1 as SGHTA and CDR2 as FQGNSA.

V usage is TRBV5-6 and J usage is TRBJ1-1; D uncertain. CDR3 size: 14 residues. Trimming pared 0 bases from V and 4 bases from J, leaving 10 bases between. Germline CDR1 SGHDT, CDR2 YYEEEE. Here the CDR3 DNA reads TGTGCCAGCAGCTTGGCCAAGGCTCCCACTGAAGCTTTCTTT. This gives the protein CASSLAKAPTEAFF. The whole variable domain, filled in from reference TRBV5-6 and TRBJ1-1, reads DAGVTQSPTHLIKTRGQQVTLRCSPKSGHDTVSWYQQALGQGPQFIFQYYEEEERQRGNFPDRFSGHQFPNYSSELNVNALLLGDSALYLCASSLAKAPTEAFFGQGTRLTVV.

This sequence joins TRBV6-5 and TRBJ2-1, with D tentatively TRBD2 (5 bases). V gave up 6 bases and J gave up 2 bases, with 14 bases separating them. CDR1 MNHEY and CDR2 SVGAGI come from the germline V gene. CDR3 length equals 15 residues. This CDR3 reads CASRLDFSPYNEQFF. The CDR3 coding sequence is TGTGCCAGCAGGCTGGACTTCTCCCCCTACAATGAGCAGTTCTTC.

In nucleotides, the CDR3 is TGTGCCAGCAGTTCCCCTCTTGGGACAGGGAAAAACACCGGGGAGCTGTTTTTT. Amino acids: CASSSPLGTGKNTGELFF. J is TRBJ2-2 and V is TRBV28; 9 nucleotides match TRBD1. Germline V CDR1 and CDR2: MDHEN, SYDVKM. Germline trimming cut 4 bases from V and 2 bases from J; bases unmatched to any gene: 11. The CDR3 spans 18 residues.

The chain has TRBV4-2 and TRBJ2-2, with 14 bases matching TRBD2. Germline CDR1 is LGHNA and CDR2 is YNFKEQ. Trimming at V came to 3 bases and at J to 1 base, leaving 4 bases not matched to a gene. The CDR3 length is 18 residues. CDR3 in DNA: TGTGCCAGCAGCCAGTGGACTAGCGGGGGGTGGAACACCGGGGAGCTGTTTTTT. It codes for CASSQWTSGGWNTGELFF.

This clone was seen more than once but under ten times. J is TRBJ1-6 and V is TRBV5-4; tentative D call: TRBD1 (6 bases). The CDR3 covers 14 residues. From germline, CDR1 is SGHNT and CDR2 YYREEE (reference sequence). Trimming cost V 3 bases and J 6 bases, with 10 bases left between them. Written as DNA, the CDR3 is TGTGCCAGCAGCTCAGGACAGCGTAATTCACCCCTCCACTTT. Its translation: CASSSGQRNSPLHF.

This clone has more than one count but fewer than ten. The chain carries TRBV4-2 and TRBJ2-7; D possibly corresponds to TRBD1 (6 bases). Germline lookup yields CDR1 LGHNA and CDR2 YNFKEQ. The CDR3 is 13 residues long. The V gene lost 5 bases and the J gene lost 1 base, with 9 bases spanning the gap. CDR3 nucleotide sequence: TGTGCCAGCAGCTCGGACAGATCCTACGAGCAGTACTTC. Translation gives CASSSDRSYEQYF.

The rearrangement joins TRBV29-1 to TRBJ1-5; D gene uncertain. CDR1 and CDR2 (germline): SQVTM, ANQGSEA. V lost 7 bases, J lost 6 bases, and 10 bases lay in between. There are 11 residues in the CDR3. The chain's CDR3 is CSAGLGQPQHF. The CDR3 DNA sequence: TGCAGCGCTGGACTCGGTCAGCCCCAGCATTTT.

The rearrangement links TRBV14 to TRBJ2-3, with 8 bases lining up with TRBD1. V was pared by 3 bases and J by 0 bases, with 11 bases of the junction left unmatched. The germline V gene has CDR1 SGHDN and CDR2 FVKESK. The CDR3 has 18 amino acids. CDR3 nucleotide sequence: TGTGCCAGCAGCCAGGGGACAGGCGCCGGTTATAGCACAGATACGCAGTATTTT. It specifies CASSQGTGAGYSTDTQYF.

The gene calls are TRBV27 and TRBJ2-2; D not resolved. CDR3 length: 13 amino acids. Trimming removed 5 bases from V and 6 bases from J, with 10 bases in between. Germline loops: CDR1 MNHEY, CDR2 SMNVEV (reference sequence). CDR3 amino acids: CASSPLDSGELFF. CDR3 DNA: TGTGCCAGCAGTCCCCTAGATTCCGGGGAGCTGTTTTTT.

J is TRBJ1-1 and V is TRBV11-2, with 8 positions matching TRBD1. Germline assignment: CDR1 SGHAT and CDR2 FQNNGV. The V segment lost 5 bases and the J segment 3 bases; nucleotides outside the gene matches: 8. This CDR3 spans 15 amino acids. CDR3 nucleotide sequence: TGTGCCAGCAGCCTGACAGGGGCTATCTACACTGAAGCTTTCTTT. It is translated as CASSLTGAIYTEAFF.